These 18 T cell receptor beta chains came from one sample sequenced in a study of blood T cells in healthy people across ages. The authors ran a second PCR of about 6 to 12 cycles using a sample-barcoded 5' primer and a J-beta primer mix. MiXCR, applied by TCRdb to the 5' RACE reads, yields one record per CDR3 protein. The table records roughly 680,000 distinct CDR3 sequences, 49% of them present only once. Sequencing used blood. These receptors all come from a woman aged 55-69 years in good health.

This chain uses TRBV27 with TRBJ2-7, with 7 bases lining up with TRBD1. Trimming cost V 3 bases and J 2 bases; bases outside gene matches: 7. The CDR3 spans 15 residues. CDR1 and CDR2 from the germline V gene are MNHEY and SMNVEV (reference sequence). For the CDR3, the DNA is TGTGCCAGCAGTTTCGCCGGGACAGCCACCTACGAGCAGTACTTC. Amino acid sequence: CASSFAGTATYEQYF.

The chain joins TRBV12-3 or TRBV12-4 to TRBJ1-1; D is unresolved. CDR3 length: 14 residues. The V and J ends lost 6 bases and 1 base respectively, with 12 bases between them. CDR3 residues: CASSRTSANTEAFF. DNA of the CDR3: TGTGCCAGCAGCCGAACCTCGGCGAACACTGAAGCTTTCTTT.

J is TRBJ2-1 and V is TRBV7-2; TRBD2 agrees at 12 bases. CDR1 is SGHTA, CDR2 FQGNSA, per germline. After removal of 4 bases from V and 8 bases from J, the junction contained 9 bases not matched to a gene. This CDR3 contains 16 residues. The CDR3 protein is CASSSPSGRAMDEQFF. The CDR3 nucleotides read TGTGCCAGCAGCTCCCCTAGCGGGAGGGCGATGGATGAGCAGTTCTTC.

This clonotype has a handful of counts. The CDR3 DNA is TGTGCCAGCCGGCGAAGTCACGAGCAGTACTTC. Its translation: CASRRSHEQYF. This sequence joins TRBV6-2 or TRBV6-3 and TRBJ2-7; D gene uncertain. The CDR3 has 11 amino acids. CDR1 is MNHEY, CDR2 SVGEGT, per germline. The V and J ends lost 8 bases and 5 bases respectively, with 10 bases between them.

The genes are TRBV7-2 and TRBJ2-7; a possible D gene is TRBD2 (6 bases). From germline, CDR1 is SGHTA and CDR2 FQGNSA. With 5 bases removed from V and 3 bases from J, the gap between germline ends came to 20 bases. The CDR3 extends over 16 amino acids. CDR3 nucleotide sequence: TGTGCCAGCAGCCCACCCCTCGGGAGTGCGCTCTACGAGCAGTACTTC. This sequence encodes CASSPPLGSALYEQYF.

V gene TRBV29-1 combines with J gene TRBJ2-7, with 7 bases identical to TRBD2. The trim removed 7 bases at V and 7 bases at J, leaving 16 bases unmatched. CDR1 SQVTM and CDR2 ANQGSEA come from the germline V gene. This CDR3 is 14 amino acids long. The CDR3: CSGIDGRESNEQYF. In DNA form, the CDR3 reads TGCAGCGGCATCGACGGGCGGGAGTCCAATGAGCAGTACTTC.

This clonotype has just a few counts. The chain combines TRBV6-6 with TRBJ2-1; 9 positions agree with TRBD2. CDR3 length equals 16 residues. V shed 6 bases and J 6 bases; nucleotides not matched to a gene: 12. Germline V lookup: CDR1 MNHNY, CDR2 SVGAGI (reference sequence). This chain's CDR3 is CASRLAGLRGRNEQFF. In DNA, the CDR3 is TGTGCCAGCAGGCTAGCGGGACTACGAGGACGCAATGAGCAGTTCTTC.

This clonotype was found a few times. The chain is built from TRBV7-8 and TRBJ2-1; possibly TRBD2 for D (5 bases). Germline CDR1 SGHVS, CDR2 FQNEAQ. The V gene lost 2 bases and the J gene lost 6 bases, with 8 bases spanning the gap. This CDR3 has 13 residues. DNA of the CDR3: TGTGCCAGCAGCTTACTAGCTAGCAATGAGCAGTTCTTC. This codes for CASSLLASNEQFF.

A single count supports this clonotype. The V call is TRBV7-3, the J call TRBJ2-2; TRBD2 agrees at 7 bases. The CDR3 totals 17 residues. Germline V gene lookup returns CDR1 SGHTA and CDR2 FQGTGA. V shed 5 bases, J shed 5 bases, and the junction held 14 bases outside the gene matches. The CDR3 nucleotides are TGTGCCAGCAGCCCCCACCCCGGGACTACTTTAACCGGGGAGCTGTTTTTT. Protein product: CASSPHPGTTLTGELFF.

This clonotype was seen a handful of times. This chain connects TRBV20-1 to TRBJ1-5; D remains ambiguous. Trimming removed 6 bases from V and 0 bases from J, with 12 bases in between. This CDR3 is 14 amino acids long. Germline V lookup: CDR1 DFQATT, CDR2 SNEGSKA (reference sequence). The CDR3 DNA reads TGCAGTGCCGTAACAGACGGTAGCAATCAGCCCCAGCATTTT. This translates into CSAVTDGSNQPQHF.

The chain employs TRBV4-3 and TRBJ2-1; possibly TRBD1 or TRBD2 for D (5 bases each). The J call may be faulty, since TRBJ2-7 better matches the DNA end. The CDR3 spans 14 residues. Germline loops: CDR1 LGHNA, CDR2 YSLEER. CDR3 sequence reads: CASSQGPSYNEQYF. In DNA, the CDR3 is TGCGCCAGCAGCCAGGGACCGTCCTACAATGAGCAGTACTTC.

The chain carries TRBV6-1 and TRBJ2-3; TRBD2 might be the D (5 bases). CDR1 and CDR2 (germline): MNHNS, SASEGT. CDR3 length equals 14 residues. V lost 11 bases to trimming and J lost 6 bases, with 21 bases between them. This chain's CDR3 is CAGKAFLGGDTQYF. DNA of the CDR3: TGTGCCGGCAAGGCTTTCCTTGGCGGGGATACGCAGTATTTT.

The chain combines TRBV12-3 or TRBV12-4 with TRBJ2-3, with TRBD2 matching over 7 bases. Losses at the gene ends were 5 bases for V and 9 bases for J; bases not matched to a gene: 14. The CDR3 contains 15 residues. CDR3 protein: CASSLAGTIAATQYF. The CDR3 DNA is TGTGCCAGCAGTCTCGCCGGGACTATCGCAGCCACGCAGTATTTT.

The V and J genes are TRBV7-2 and TRBJ1-6, with 8 positions matching TRBD1. CDR1 SGHTA and CDR2 FQGNSA come from the germline V gene. The CDR3 is 12 amino acids. V lost 8 bases and J lost 13; bases outside the gene matches: 7. CDR3 residues: CASGIRGRPLHF. In DNA form, the CDR3 reads TGTGCCAGCGGGATCAGGGGGCGTCCCCTCCACTTT.

The V gene is TRBV5-1, the J gene TRBJ1-1; no definite D call. This CDR3 is built from 14 residues. V gave up 2 bases and J gave up 5 bases, with 13 bases separating them. Germline V gene data show CDR1 as SGHRS and CDR2 as YFSETQ. The CDR3 nucleotides are TGCGCCAGCAGCTTTGAAGAGGGTTTAACTGAAGCTTTCTTT. It specifies CASSFEEGLTEAFF.

This sequence joins TRBV7-2 and TRBJ1-2; 9 positions agree with TRBD1. Germline V gives CDR1 SGHTA, CDR2 FQGNSA. The trim removed 4 bases at V and 4 bases at J, leaving 19 bases unmatched. The CDR3 totals 19 residues. CDR3 bases: TGTGCCAGCAGCTCCACCGGGACAGGGAACAAGCTAACTCCCTATGGCTACACCTTC. Residues: CASSSTGTGNKLTPYGYTF.

This clonotype has just a few counts. The DNA for the CDR3 is TGTGCCAGCAGCGCTTCAGCCAACACTGAAGCTTTCTTT. Its protein product is CASSASANTEAFF. The V and J genes are TRBV7-9 and TRBJ1-1, with unresolved D. This CDR3 contains 13 residues. Trimming removed 5 bases from V and 2 bases from J, with 9 bases in between. Germline CDR1 reads SEHNR; CDR2 reads FQNEAQ (reference sequence).

The chain employs TRBV27 and TRBJ1-5; D might be TRBD1 (5 bases). CDR3 length equals 14 residues. CDR1 and CDR2 from the germline V gene are MNHEY and SMNVEV (reference sequence). Deletions cut 5 bases from V and 6 bases from J, with 14 bases between. CDR3 residues: CASSPWDGGQPQHF. CDR3 nucleotide sequence: TGTGCCAGCAGTCCGTGGGACGGAGGTCAGCCCCAGCATTTT.